The 17 T cell receptor beta chains in this list originate from one sample, sequenced in a study of T-cell reconstitution after alpha-beta-depleted transplantation in children. It was with unique molecular identifiers that the TCRbeta library was prepared. Each CDR3 protein gets one entry after TCRdb re-called the PCR reads with MiXCR. The sample includes 230,000 or so distinct CDR3 sequences, approximately 9.7% of them seen just once. This specimen was PBMCs from the stem cell graft donor, taken from the stem cell graft. The receptor source for this set is a human donor who donated a stem cell graft to a child with SCID.

This clonotype came up many times. The V and J genes are TRBV19 and TRBJ2-1; maybe TRBD2 (5 bases). The CDR3 has 13 amino acids. Looked up from germline, CDR1 is LNHDA and CDR2 is SQIVND (reference sequence). Trimming pared 4 bases from V and 6 bases from J, leaving 10 bases between. The DNA for the CDR3 is TGTGCCAGTAGTACGCGGACTGTCAATGAGCAGTTCTTC. Protein: CASSTRTVNEQFF.

This clonotype was recorded at least ten times. This chain joins TRBV7-8 and TRBJ1-2, with D tentatively TRBD1 (5 bases). This CDR3 region has 16 residues. The V gene lost 2 bases and the J gene lost 5 bases, with 18 bases spanning the gap. Germline assignment: CDR1 SGHVS and CDR2 FQNEAQ. The chain's CDR3 is CASSLKLFGAVYGYTF. The CDR3 coding sequence is TGTGCCAGCAGCTTAAAGCTATTCGGGGCCGTATATGGCTACACCTTC. Using reference TRBV7-8 and TRBJ1-2 for the parts outside the CDR3, the full variable domain is GAGVSQSPRYKVAKRGQDVALRCDPISGHVSLFWYQQALGQGPEFLTYFQNEAQLDKSGLPSDRFFAERPEGSVSTLKIQRTQQEDSAVYLCASSLKLFGAVYGYTFGSGTRLTVV.

This clonotype was detected ten times or more. The chain couples TRBV6-5 to TRBJ1-5; 8 bases map to TRBD1. V was pared by 5 bases and J by 7 bases, with 16 bases of the junction left unmatched. Germline CDR1 MNHEY, CDR2 SVGAGI. This CDR3 is 17 amino acids long. In DNA, the CDR3 is TGTGCCAGCAGTCATCGATCTTTCGGACAGGGAGGACAGCCCCAGCATTTT. This translates into CASSHRSFGQGGQPQHF.

This clonotype was seen at least ten times. The J gene is TRBJ2-1, the V gene TRBV7-9; tentative D call: TRBD1 (6 bases). The germline gives CDR1 SEHNR, CDR2 FQNEAQ (reference sequence). This CDR3 has 15 residues. The V end was cut by 4 bases, the J end by 3 bases, with 13 bases between. CDR3 sequence reads: CASSSIGTHYNEQFF. Here the CDR3 DNA reads TGTGCCAGCAGCTCCATCGGGACACACTACAATGAGCAGTTCTTC.

This clonotype was picked up many times. V and J are TRBV20-1 and TRBJ1-2, with D possibly TRBD1 on 5 matching bases. The CDR3 covers 14 residues. CDR1 DFQATT and CDR2 SNEGSKA come from the germline V gene (reference sequence). V lost 3 bases and J 4 bases, leaving 15 bases between the germline ends. The CDR3 spells CSASPLQGVYGYTF. For the CDR3, the DNA is TGCAGTGCTAGCCCTTTGCAGGGAGTCTATGGCTACACCTTC.

This clonotype was observed many times. The J gene is TRBJ1-1, the V gene TRBV5-1; weak D call: TRBD1 (6 bases). V was clipped by 7 bases and J by 0 bases, with 13 bases between them. The length of the CDR3 is 14 residues. Germline V CDR1 and CDR2: SGHRS, YFSETQ. CDR3 in amino acids: CASREGDMNTEAFF. The CDR3 DNA is TGCGCCAGCCGGGAGGGGGACATGAACACTGAAGCTTTCTTT. Complete variable domain (other parts from reference TRBV5-1 and TRBJ1-1): KAGVTQTPRYLIKTRGQQVTLSCSPISGHRSVSWYQQTPGQGLQFLFEYFSETQRNKGNFPGRFSGRQFSNSRSEMNVSTLELGDSALYLCASREGDMNTEAFFGQGTRLTVV.

This clonotype has at least ten counts. The rearrangement uses TRBV5-5 and TRBJ2-7, with D uncertain. The germline V and J ends were trimmed by 5 bases and 3 bases, with 18 bases remaining between them. CDR3 length equals 15 residues. In germline, CDR1 is SGHKS, CDR2 YYEKEE (reference sequence). The CDR3 sequence: CASSLNLGRFYEQYF. The DNA of the CDR3 is TGTGCCAGCAGTTTGAACCTGGGCAGATTCTACGAGCAGTACTTC.

This clonotype was counted between two and nine times. The chain carries TRBV18 and TRBJ2-7; 7 bases agree with TRBD1. J lost 0 bases, V lost 3 bases, and 5 bases had no gene match. Germline CDR1 and CDR2: KGHSH and LQKENI. This CDR3 region has 15 residues. The CDR3 loop reads CASSPPTGISYEQYF. CDR3 bases: TGTGCCAGCTCACCTCCGACAGGGATCTCCTACGAGCAGTACTTC.

This clonotype was recorded a few times. The chain recombines TRBV7-8 with TRBJ1-5, with D possibly being TRBD1 (5 bases). Germline values: CDR1 SGHVS, CDR2 FQNEAQ. The CDR3 covers 14 residues. V gave up 8 bases and J gave up 0 bases, with 11 bases separating them. CDR3 amino acids: CASGRGNSNQPQHF. CDR3 coding DNA: TGTGCCAGCGGGCGGGGCAATAGCAATCAGCCCCAGCATTTT.

J is TRBJ2-2 and V is TRBV12-3 or TRBV12-4, with D maybe TRBD2 (5 bases). V was pared by 6 bases and J by 3 bases, with 14 bases between. This CDR3 comprises 15 residues. The CDR3 DNA reads TGTGCCAGCAGCCCTCACGGGGTACACACCGGGGAGCTGTTTTTT. Its translation is CASSPHGVHTGELFF.

This clonotype showed up many times. V and J are TRBV15 and TRBJ1-2; 9 nucleotides align to TRBD1. The CDR3 totals 14 residues. V lost 3 bases and J lost 10; bases outside the gene matches: 9. Germline CDR1 LNHNV, CDR2 YYDKDF (reference sequence). The CDR3 coding sequence is TGTGCCACCAGCAGTCGATTCGACAGGGGGAACTACACCTTC. Protein product: CATSSRFDRGNYTF. Based on the CDR3 plus reference TRBV15 and TRBJ1-2, the full variable domain is DAMVIQNPRYQVTQFGKPVTLSCSQTLNHNVMYWYQQKSSQAPKLLFHYYDKDFNNEADTPDNFQSRRPNTSFCFLDIRSPGLGDTAMYLCATSSRFDRGNYTFGSGTRLTVV.

Comments on this clonotype: This clone may be a read error of a much larger clone one base away. The chain combines TRBV5-1 with TRBJ1-2; a weak D match, TRBD1 (5 bases). Per the germline V gene, CDR1 is SGHRS and CDR2 is YFSETQ. The CDR3 totals 14 residues. DNA for the CDR3: TGCGCCTCCTGTGAGGGGACCCCGATCTATGGCGACACCTTC. Its translation is CASCEGTPIYGDTF.

The table lists this clonotype with many counts. This chain uses TRBV7-9 with TRBJ1-4; maybe TRBD1 (6 bases). Germline V gives CDR1 SEHNR, CDR2 FQNEAQ (reference sequence). The V end lost 3 bases, the J end lost 7 bases, and 15 bases lay between the germline ends. The CDR3 covers 15 residues. The CDR3 region has the DNA TGTGCCAGCAGCTTGAATTCGGGGGCCAGTGAAAAACTGTTTTTT. This codes for CASSLNSGASEKLFF.

This clonotype was observed many times. J is TRBJ1-1 and V is TRBV7-7; TRBD1 is a possible D gene (6 bases). The CDR3 totals 13 residues. Trimming pared 4 bases from V and 3 bases from J, leaving 9 bases between. Germline V gene sequence: CDR1 SSHAT, CDR2 FNYEAQ (reference sequence). CDR3 bases: TGTGCCAGCAGCTCAGGGGAGCACACTGAAGCTTTCTTT. Amino acid sequence: CASSSGEHTEAFF. Complete variable domain (other parts from reference TRBV7-7 and TRBJ1-1): GAGVSQSPRYKVTKRGQDVTLRCDPISSHATLYWYQQALGQGPEFLTYFNYEAQPDKSGLPSDRFSAERPEGSISTLTIQRTEQRDSAMYRCASSSGEHTEAFFGQGTRLTVV.

This clonotype was recorded many times. The rearrangement joins TRBV20-1 to TRBJ1-6; D remains unclear. Germline values: CDR1 DFQATT, CDR2 SNEGSKA (reference sequence). The CDR3 has 12 residues. Trimming pared 0 bases from V and 10 bases from J, leaving 7 bases between. The CDR3 is CSARDSTSPLHF. The CDR3 nucleotides are TGCAGTGCTAGAGACTCGACCTCACCCCTCCACTTT.

Many counts were recorded for this clonotype. The V call is TRBV20-1, the J call TRBJ2-1, with 11 nucleotides matching TRBD1. CDR1 and CDR2 from the germline V gene are DFQATT and SNEGSKA (reference sequence). The CDR3 consists of 14 residues. The trim removed 6 bases at V and 9 bases at J, leaving 10 bases unmatched. The chain's CDR3 is CSARTGGRGREQFF. The CDR3 nucleotides read TGCAGTGCCCGGACAGGGGGCCGTGGTCGTGAGCAGTTCTTC.

This clonotype was counted ten times or more. The chain couples TRBV28 to TRBJ1-2; D not resolved. V lost 2 bases to trimming and J lost 7 bases, with 17 bases between them. The CDR3 contains 15 residues. Germline CDR1 MDHEN, CDR2 SYDVKM. The CDR3 is CASSLRAGQAFGYTF. CDR3 DNA sequence: TGTGCCAGCAGTTTACGGGCAGGCCAAGCGTTTGGCTACACCTTC.